Listed here are 20 T cell receptor beta chains from one sample, sequenced in a study of T cell responses to AZD1222 COVID-19 vaccine. Some clones are missing from TCRdb's copy, which holds only in-frame ones; the method was immunoSEQ multiplex PCR. The data contain approximately 150,000 clones, 93% of them singletons. The sequencing used peripheral blood, collected on day 0 of AZD1222 vaccination. The receptors here all came from an adult in good health.

The V and J genes are TRBV11-2 and TRBJ2-2, with unresolved D. Germline loops: CDR1 SGHAT, CDR2 FQNNGV. V gave up 5 bases and J gave up 5 bases, with 9 bases separating them. The CDR3 has 13 residues. The CDR3 sequence: CASSPRRTGELFF. CDR3 DNA sequence: TGTGCCAGCAGCCCGAGACGGACCGGGGAGCTGTTTTTT. Combining the CDR3 with reference TRBV11-2 and TRBJ2-2 gives the whole variable domain EAGVAQSPRYKIIEKRQSVAFWCNPISGHATLYWYQQILGQGPKLLIQFQNNGVVDDSQLPKDRFSAERLKGVDSTLKIQPAKLEDSAVYLCASSPRRTGELFFGEGSRLTVL.

The chain couples TRBV30 to TRBJ1-4, with a possible D match to TRBD1 (5 bases). V was pared by 5 bases and J by 0 bases, with 13 bases between. The CDR3 covers 15 residues. CDR1 GTSNPN and CDR2 SVGIG come from the germline V gene (reference sequence). The CDR3 reads CAWGQGSSTNEKLFF. The CDR3 bases are TGTGCCTGGGGACAAGGGTCCTCAACTAATGAAAAACTGTTTTTT.

The J gene is TRBJ1-3, the V gene TRBV2; a weak D match, TRBD1 (5 bases). The V end lost 6 bases, the J end lost 0 bases, and 12 bases lay between the germline ends. This CDR3 spans 15 amino acids. Germline V gene data show CDR1 as SNHLY and CDR2 as FYNNEI. The CDR3 bases are TGTGCCAGCAGAGATGGACACTACTCTGGAAACACCATATATTTT. It codes for CASRDGHYSGNTIYF. Filled out from reference TRBV2 and TRBJ1-3, the complete variable domain reads EPEVTQTPSHQVTQMGQEVILRCVPISNHLYFYWYRQILGQKVEFLVSFYNNEISEKSEIFDDQFSVERPDGSNFTLKIRSTKLEDSAMYFCASRDGHYSGNTIYFGEGSWLTVV.

The chain joins TRBV28 to TRBJ2-5; tentatively, D is TRBD2 (6 bases). Per the germline V gene, CDR1 is MDHEN and CDR2 is SYDVKM. The CDR3 sequence is 13 residues long. Trimming stripped 7 bases from V and 5 bases from J, with 14 bases between. The CDR3 is CASNQGGGETQYF. The CDR3 region has the DNA TGTGCCAGCAACCAAGGAGGAGGGGAGACCCAGTACTTC.

This clone was picked up one time. The genes are TRBV9 and TRBJ2-3; 7 bases align to TRBD1. Trimming removed 0 bases from V and 6 bases from J; junction bases left unmatched: 7. CDR1 and CDR2 from the germline V gene are SGDLS and YYNGEE. The length of the CDR3 is 15 residues. Written as DNA, the CDR3 is TGTGCCAGCAGCGTAGAGACAGGGTACGGGGATACGCAGTATTTT. Its translation: CASSVETGYGDTQYF.

The rearrangement uses TRBV18 and TRBJ1-2, with 8 bases lining up with TRBD1. The CDR3 runs 15 residues. V was pared by 3 bases and J by 4 bases, with 7 bases of the junction left unmatched. Per the germline V gene, CDR1 is KGHSH and CDR2 is LQKENI. CDR3 bases: TGTGCCAGCTCACCGGTGACAGGGGCCTTCTATGGCTACACCTTC. Its translation: CASSPVTGAFYGYTF.

V gene TRBV6-2 or TRBV6-3 combines with J gene TRBJ2-7; 11 bases align to TRBD2. The CDR3 sequence is 20 residues long. Unmatched junction bases numbered 15, after V lost 2 bases and J lost 0 bases. Germline values: CDR1 MNHEY, CDR2 SVGEGT. The CDR3 spells CASSYTPGLAGGPYSYEQYF. The CDR3 DNA reads as TGTGCCAGCAGTTACACCCCTGGGCTAGCGGGAGGCCCTTACTCCTACGAGCAGTACTTC.

V usage is TRBV29-1 and J usage is TRBJ1-2; weak D call: TRBD1 (5 bases). The V gene's germline CDR1 is SQVTM and CDR2 ANQGSEA. The CDR3 loop spans 15 amino acids. V was cut by 0 bases and J by 4 bases, with 15 bases left in between. The CDR3 is CSVEELFRGLYGYTF. In nucleotides, the CDR3 is TGCAGCGTTGAAGAGCTCTTCCGGGGCCTCTATGGCTACACCTTC.

V and J are TRBV3-1 (or the pseudogene TRBV3-2) and TRBJ1-2; the match to TRBD1 covers 10 bases. Germline V lookup: CDR1 LGHDT, CDR2 YNNKEL (reference sequence). This CDR3 is 14 amino acids long. Losses at the gene ends were 4 bases for V and 3 bases for J; bases not matched to a gene: 2. The CDR3 sequence is CASSLGTGDYGYTF. The CDR3 nucleotides read TGTGCCAGCAGCCTTGGGACAGGGGACTATGGCTACACCTTC.

This rearrangement joins TRBV14 to TRBJ2-3; D is undetermined. This CDR3 has 16 residues. With 4 bases removed from V and 2 bases from J, the gap between germline ends came to 16 bases. The V gene's germline CDR1 is SGHDN and CDR2 FVKESK. This chain's CDR3 is CASSLQPLVSTDTQYF. The CDR3 nucleotides read TGTGCCAGCAGCCTCCAGCCCCTCGTTTCCACAGATACGCAGTATTTT.

The J gene is TRBJ1-2, the V gene TRBV18; D ambiguous. The CDR3 is 15 amino acids. The V end was cut by 3 bases, the J end by 4 bases, with 15 bases between. CDR1 and CDR2 from the germline V gene are KGHSH and LQKENI. The CDR3 region has the DNA TGTGCCAGCTCACCGTCAAACTCGGGATCCTATGGCTACACCTTC. Amino acids: CASSPSNSGSYGYTF. Full variable domain (outside the CDR3, taken from reference TRBV18 and TRBJ1-2): NAGVMQNPRHLVRRRGQEARLRCSPMKGHSHVYWYRQLPEEGLKFMVYLQKENIIDESGMPKERFSAEFPKEGPSILRIQQVVRGDSAAYFCASSPSNSGSYGYTFGSGTRLTVV.

This chain links TRBV9 with TRBJ1-1, with no clear D. The CDR3 extends over 17 amino acids. Per the germline V gene, CDR1 is SGDLS and CDR2 is YYNGEE. V lost 0 bases and J 1 base, leaving 16 bases between the germline ends. The CDR3 nucleotides read TGTGCCAGCAGCGTAGAAGGCAGGACCCCTTGGAACACTGAAGCTTTCTTT. The encoded protein is CASSVEGRTPWNTEAFF.

The gene calls are TRBV5-1 and TRBJ1-4; tentatively, D is TRBD1 (6 bases). CDR3 length: 16 amino acids. Per germline, CDR1 SGHRS and CDR2 YFSETQ. Trimming shortened V by 0 bases and J by 7 bases, and 16 bases separated the two germline ends. CDR3 protein: CASSLVGGRGAEKLFF. The CDR3 DNA reads as TGCGCCAGCAGCTTGGTCGGAGGACGGGGGGCTGAAAAACTGTTTTTT.

The V gene is TRBV6-1, the J gene TRBJ2-3, with D unclear. The CDR3 is 12 residues long. Germline CDR1 is MNHNS and CDR2 is SASEGT. V lost 3 bases and J lost 5, with 6 bases in between. This CDR3 is CASSELGDTQYF. CDR3 DNA sequence: TGTGCCAGCAGTGAGTTAGGAGATACGCAGTATTTT.

A word on this clone: The identical CDR3 is also encoded by other nucleotide sequences in the sample. The chain has TRBV7-9 and TRBJ1-4; D is unresolved. V was shortened by 1 base and J by 0 bases, with 3 bases between the two germline ends. This CDR3 is built from 14 residues. The V gene's germline CDR1 is SEHNR and CDR2 FQNEAQ (reference sequence). CDR3 amino acids: CASSLGATNEKLFF. The CDR3, as DNA: TGTGCCAGCAGCTTAGGGGCAACTAATGAAAAACTGTTTTTT. The complete variable domain, with remaining parts taken from reference TRBV7-9 and TRBJ1-4, reads DTGVSQNPRHKITKRGQNVTFRCDPISEHNRLYWYRQTLGQGPEFLTYFQNEAQLEKSRLLSDRFSAERPKGSFSTLEIQRTEQGDSAMYLCASSLGATNEKLFFGSGTQLSVL.

This chain links TRBV2 with TRBJ2-7, with TRBD2 matching over 7 bases. The CDR3 sequence is 13 residues long. J was trimmed by 4 bases and V by 6 bases; bases with no gene match: 6. Germline V lookup: CDR1 SNHLY, CDR2 FYNNEI. CDR3 in DNA: TGTGCCAGCAGCCCCCCCGGGGGGTACGAGCAGTACTTC. Residues: CASSPPGGYEQYF.

The chain links TRBV29-1 to TRBJ1-1; D is undetermined. The V end lost 3 bases, the J end lost 4 bases, and 12 bases lay between the germline ends. The CDR3 contains 13 residues. From germline, CDR1 is SQVTM and CDR2 ANQGSEA. Here the CDR3 reads CSVDRGSSTEAFF. For the CDR3, the DNA is TGCAGCGTTGATCGAGGGTCTAGCACTGAAGCTTTCTTT.

This chain uses TRBV4-3 with TRBJ2-1; TRBD2 matches 12 bases. The CDR3 extends over 15 amino acids. The junction had 3 bases not matched to a gene; V was cut back by 0 bases and J by 9 bases. CDR1 and CDR2 (germline): LGHNA, YSLEER. This chain's CDR3 is CASSQDLAGGPEQFF. The CDR3 bases are TGCGCCAGCAGCCAAGATCTAGCGGGGGGGCCTGAGCAGTTCTTC.

This chain connects TRBV5-1 to TRBJ1-2, with TRBD1 identical over 8 bases. The length of the CDR3 is 14 residues. The V and J ends lost 0 bases and 7 bases, in that order; junction bases with no gene match: 5. Looked up from germline, CDR1 is SGHRS and CDR2 is YFSETQ. CDR3 sequence reads: CASSLEGQERGYTF. The CDR3 DNA follows: TGCGCCAGCAGCTTGGAGGGACAGGAACGTGGCTACACCTTC.

The V gene is TRBV2, the J gene TRBJ2-3; D may be TRBD1 (5 bases). The V gene's germline CDR1 is SNHLY and CDR2 FYNNEI. This CDR3 spans 15 amino acids. V shed 6 bases and J shed 6 bases, with 19 bases lying between them. Here the CDR3 DNA reads TGTGCCAGCAGAGCAGACAGCCCCATAAGGGATACGCAGTATTTT. Protein: CASRADSPIRDTQYF.